This TCR beta chain emerged from a study of PD-1 blockade in mismatch repair-deficient tumors. Overall study findings and caveats: After pembrolizumab, tumor-resident clones rose rapidly, then generally contracted before radiologic responses.

The protocol was immunoSEQ multiplex PCR, while the TCRdb copy is restricted to in-frame clones and leaves out a portion. The sample has 100,000 to 150,000 clones; approximately 90% are singletons. With respect to this clone: No antigen is known for it.

PCR or immunohistochemistry showed mismatch repair deficiency in every enrolled patient. This CDR3 contains 13 residues. The V gene lost 2 bases and the J gene lost 11 bases, with 14 bases spanning the gap. Germline V gives CDR1 SEHNR, CDR2 FQNEAQ (reference sequence). This sequence joins TRBV7-9 and TRBJ2-3; D possibly matches TRBD1 or TRBD2 (6 bases each). The sample was peripheral blood, taken 44 weeks after starting pembrolizumab. This receptor was identified in an adult with mismatch repair-deficient cancer. CDR3 bases: TGTGCCAGCAGCTTAACCGATAGGGGGGAGCAGTATTTT. It encodes CASSLTDRGEQYF.